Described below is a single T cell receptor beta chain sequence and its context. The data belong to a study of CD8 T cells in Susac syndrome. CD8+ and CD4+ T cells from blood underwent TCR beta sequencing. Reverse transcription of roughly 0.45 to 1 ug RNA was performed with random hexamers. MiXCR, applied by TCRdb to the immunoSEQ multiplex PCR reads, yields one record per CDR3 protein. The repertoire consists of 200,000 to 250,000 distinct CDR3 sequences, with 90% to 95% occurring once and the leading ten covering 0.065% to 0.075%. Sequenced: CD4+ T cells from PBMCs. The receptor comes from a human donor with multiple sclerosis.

CDR3 bases: TGTGCCAGCAGTCACCACCGACAGTTAACCCAAGAGACCCAGTACTTC. This encodes CASSHHRQLTQETQYF. The chain has TRBV7-8 and TRBJ2-5, with a tentative D call TRBD1 (5 bases). CDR1 SGHVS and CDR2 FQNEAQ come from the germline V gene. The CDR3 loop spans 16 amino acids. The ends were cut back, 6 bases at V and 1 base at J, with 18 bases in the middle.